The 3 T cell receptor beta chains listed next were all sequenced from one sample in a study of blood T cell repertoires in COVID-19. The protocol was immunoSEQ multiplex PCR, while the TCRdb copy is restricted to in-frame clones and leaves out a portion. This sample has 250,000 or so clones, with more than 80% found just once. Sequences were obtained from peripheral blood. All receptors come from a woman in her 30s with active or convalescent COVID-19.

The chain uses TRBV29-1 and TRBJ2-2, with a weak D call TRBD1 (5 bases). Germline V gene sequence: CDR1 SQVTM, CDR2 ANQGSEA. This CDR3 has 13 residues. Trimming removed 5 bases at V and 1 base at J, with 8 bases between. The CDR3, as DNA: TGCAGCGTTAGGGGTCAGAACACCGGGGAGCTGTTTTTT. Translation: CSVRGQNTGELFF.

The chain uses TRBV5-6 and TRBJ1-6, with a weak D call TRBD1 (5 bases). This CDR3 spans 15 amino acids. V dropped 2 bases and J dropped 3 bases, with 9 bases sitting between them. Germline V gene sequence: CDR1 SGHDT, CDR2 YYEEEE. CDR3 sequence reads: CASSLAGGYNSPLHF. CDR3 bases: TGTGCCAGCAGCTTAGCCGGGGGCTATAATTCACCCCTCCACTTT.

For the CDR3, the DNA is TGTGCTAGTGGTTTGGCCTCGGGGGTTCTCTCCTACAATGAGCAGTTCTTC. Translation gives CASGLASGVLSYNEQFF. The chain combines TRBV12-5 with TRBJ2-1; D perhaps matches TRBD2 (6 bases). Trimming stripped 1 base from V and 0 bases from J, with 13 bases between. This CDR3 is 17 amino acids long. Per the germline V gene, CDR1 is LGHNT and CDR2 is FRNRAP.